This TCR beta chain was identified in a study of regulatory T cells in long-lasting Graves disease. Time point specified: persistent/refractory GD, antithyroid drugs over 5 years with positive TRAb. From RNA extracted from PBMCs, the TCR library was made. Arm-PCR of CDR3 regions and iRepertoire HTBI primers were used to build TCR beta libraries. A single record per CDR3 protein comes from TCRdb applying MiXCR to the multiplex PCR reads. In the table there are approximately 440,000 distinct CDR3 sequences, roughly a quarter of which are singletons. The CDR3 totals 16 residues. The germline CDR1 and CDR2 sequences are LGHNA and YNFKEQ. The ends were cut back, 1 base at V and 3 bases at J, with 16 bases in the middle.

The source was peripheral blood mononuclear cells (PBMCs), collected when the disease was refractory, from a patient treated with antithyroid drugs. This TCR derives from a female donor with Graves disease. This chain uses TRBV4-2 with TRBJ2-7; D is tentatively TRBD1 or TRBD2 (5 bases each). CDR3 DNA sequence: TGTGCCAGCAGCCAAGCTATCGGTTCGGGGCACTACGAGCAGTACTTC. Encoded protein: CASSQAIGSGHYEQYF.